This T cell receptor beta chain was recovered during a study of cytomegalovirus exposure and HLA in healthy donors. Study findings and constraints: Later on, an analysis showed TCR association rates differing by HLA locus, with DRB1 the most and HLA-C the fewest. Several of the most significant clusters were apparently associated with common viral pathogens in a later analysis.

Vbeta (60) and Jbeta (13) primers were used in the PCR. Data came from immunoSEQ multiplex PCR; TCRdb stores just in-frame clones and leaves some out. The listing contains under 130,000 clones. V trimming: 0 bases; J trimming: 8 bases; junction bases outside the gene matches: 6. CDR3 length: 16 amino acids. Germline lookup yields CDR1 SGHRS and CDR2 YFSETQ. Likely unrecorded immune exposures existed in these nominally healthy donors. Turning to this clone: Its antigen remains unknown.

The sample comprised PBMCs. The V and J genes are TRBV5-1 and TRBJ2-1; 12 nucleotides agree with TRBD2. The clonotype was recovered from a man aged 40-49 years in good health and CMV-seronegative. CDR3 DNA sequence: TGCGCCAGCAGCTTGGGACTAGCGGGGGCCTGGGATGAGCAGTTCTTC. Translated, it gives CASSLGLAGAWDEQFF.